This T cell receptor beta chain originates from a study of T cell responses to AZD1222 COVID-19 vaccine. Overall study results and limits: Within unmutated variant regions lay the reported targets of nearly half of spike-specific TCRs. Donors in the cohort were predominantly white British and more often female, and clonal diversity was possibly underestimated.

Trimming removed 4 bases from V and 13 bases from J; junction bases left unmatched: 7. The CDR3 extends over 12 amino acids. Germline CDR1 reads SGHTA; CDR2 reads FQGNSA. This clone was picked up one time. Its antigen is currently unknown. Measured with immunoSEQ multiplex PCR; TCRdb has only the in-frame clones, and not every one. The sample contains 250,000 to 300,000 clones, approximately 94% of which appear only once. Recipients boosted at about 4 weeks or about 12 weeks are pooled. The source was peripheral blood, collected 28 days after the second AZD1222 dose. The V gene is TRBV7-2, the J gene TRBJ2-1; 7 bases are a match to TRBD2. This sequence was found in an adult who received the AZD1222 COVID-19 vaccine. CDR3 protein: CASSSPGLPQFF. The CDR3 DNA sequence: TGTGCCAGCAGCTCTCCGGGACTACCCCAGTTCTTC.